One sample yielded the 27 T cell receptor beta chains listed below, sequenced in a study of Ad26.COV2.S vaccination and SARS-CoV-2 variants. Described treatment: roughly 20 received Ad26.COV2.S at low or high dose, single or two shots; 5 received placebo; per-sample allocation not given. The samples date from day 63 after the first vaccine or placebo injection. This table comes from immunoSEQ multiplex PCR, and its TCRdb copy is limited to in-frame clones, with some not included. Seen here are roughly 380,000 clones, roughly 90% observed once, and the top ten hold 3.6%. Here the sequenced sample was peripheral blood, taken in a trial of Ad26.COV2.S vaccine versus placebo. The receptors originated from a person aged 18 to 59 who received the Ad26.COV2.S COVID-19 vaccine or a placebo.

This clone is a singleton in its sample. The rearrangement links TRBV5-4 to TRBJ2-5; 10 bases align to TRBD2. Germline trimming cut 2 bases from V and 11 bases from J; bases unmatched to any gene: 21. Germline assignment: CDR1 SGHNT and CDR2 YYREEE (reference sequence). The CDR3 covers 18 residues. The CDR3 coding sequence is TGTGCCAGCAGCTTTGGTAGCGGGGGGTCCCGAACAAAGAGAGGACAGTACTTC. Translating it yields CASSFGSGGSRTKRGQYF.

A few counts support this clone. The chain uses TRBV5-4 and TRBJ1-5; no definite D call. V was trimmed by 3 bases and J by 5 bases, leaving 3 bases between them. This CDR3 has 11 amino acids. CDR1 is SGHNT, CDR2 YYREEE, per germline (reference sequence). The CDR3 bases are TGTGCCAGCAGCTCTTATCAGCCCCAGCATTTT. This encodes CASSSYQPQHF.

This clone appeared once. The V gene is TRBV6-6, the J gene TRBJ1-6; 12 positions agree with TRBD1. CDR3 length: 16 amino acids. The V segment lost 2 bases and the J segment 9 bases; nucleotides outside the gene matches: 5. Germline assignment: CDR1 MNHNY and CDR2 SVGAGI (reference sequence). In DNA form, the CDR3 reads TGTGCCAGCAGTTACGCTGGGACAGGGGGCCGTTCACCCCTCCACTTT. Translation: CASSYAGTGGRSPLHF.

The chain joins TRBV4-1 to TRBJ1-2, with D possibly matching TRBD1 (5 bases). Between the trimmed V and J ends, which lost 0 bases and 5 bases, there was a span of 16 bases. The V gene's germline CDR1 is MGHRA and CDR2 YSYEKL. The CDR3 extends over 16 amino acids. DNA of the CDR3: TGCGCCAGCAGCCAAGATCGGTCCCAGGGTTGGTATGGCTACACCTTC. This gives the protein CASSQDRSQGWYGYTF.

The chain carries TRBV5-1 and TRBJ2-3; D is possibly TRBD1 or TRBD2 (5 bases each). There are 14 residues in the CDR3. Germline V gene data show CDR1 as SGHRS and CDR2 as YFSETQ. Trimming shortened V by 7 bases and J by 0 bases, and 12 bases separated the two germline ends. In DNA, the CDR3 is TGCGCCAGCTCCGGGACGGCAAGCACAGATACGCAGTATTTT. Translated, it gives CASSGTASTDTQYF.

The gene calls are TRBV6-6 and TRBJ1-4; no definite D call. This CDR3 is built from 13 residues. The V gene's germline CDR1 is MNHNY and CDR2 SVGAGI (reference sequence). Trimming left V 5 bases short and J 4 bases short, with 8 bases between. The CDR3 coding sequence is TGTGCCAGCAGTGACGGGTTTAATGAAAAACTGTTTTTT. Translated, it gives CASSDGFNEKLFF.

This clone was observed a handful of times. J is TRBJ2-2 and V is TRBV6-6; D is undetermined. The CDR3 covers 16 residues. V lost 0 bases and J lost 1, with 9 bases in between. Germline V lookup: CDR1 MNHNY, CDR2 SVGAGI (reference sequence). The CDR3 spells CASSYSWQENTGELFF. In nucleotides, the CDR3 is TGTGCCAGCAGTTACTCCTGGCAGGAGAACACCGGGGAGCTGTTTTTT.

The V gene is TRBV3-1 (or the pseudogene TRBV3-2), the J gene TRBJ2-3; TRBD2 aligns across 11 bases. The CDR3 contains 15 residues. Germline assignment: CDR1 LGHDT and CDR2 YNNKEL (reference sequence). J lost 4 bases, V lost 1 base, and 1 base had no gene match. The CDR3 nucleotides read TGTGCCAGCAGCCAAGTAGCGGGGGGGCCAGATACGCAGTATTTT. It encodes CASSQVAGGPDTQYF.

The chain combines TRBV4-2 with TRBJ2-2; TRBD1 aligns across 8 bases. V lost 3 bases to trimming and J lost 5 bases; unmatched junction nucleotides: 5. The germline CDR1 and CDR2 sequences are LGHNA and YNFKEQ. This CDR3 comprises 15 residues. CDR3 region: CASSQARQGTGELFF. The CDR3 DNA reads TGTGCCAGCAGCCAGGCCAGACAGGGGACCGGGGAGCTGTTTTTT.

The chain links TRBV4-1 to TRBJ2-5; maybe TRBD1 (6 bases). This CDR3 has 15 residues. Germline CDR1 MGHRA, CDR2 YSYEKL. The V end lost 3 bases, the J end lost 1 base, and 12 bases lay between the germline ends. This CDR3 reads CASSHTGLPQETQYF. The CDR3 DNA reads TGCGCCAGCAGCCACACAGGGTTACCCCAAGAGACCCAGTACTTC.

V and J are TRBV30 and TRBJ2-5; tentative D call: TRBD1 (6 bases). The V and J ends lost 4 bases and 3 bases respectively, with 6 bases between them. CDR1 GTSNPN and CDR2 SVGIG come from the germline V gene (reference sequence). This CDR3 has 11 amino acids. The CDR3 reads CAWTGEETQYF. CDR3 DNA sequence: TGTGCCTGGACAGGGGAAGAGACCCAGTACTTC.

The V call is TRBV11-2, the J call TRBJ2-5; TRBD2 might be the D (5 bases). CDR3 size: 17 residues. CDR1 and CDR2 (germline): SGHAT, FQNNGV. Deletions cut 1 base from V and 1 base from J, with 16 bases between. The CDR3 loop is CASSLGGSRWGQETQYF. CDR3 coding DNA: TGTGCCAGCAGCTTAGGAGGGTCAAGGTGGGGCCAAGAGACCCAGTACTTC.

J is TRBJ2-2 and V is TRBV7-3; 11 bases match TRBD2. The CDR3 has 18 amino acids. Per the germline V gene, CDR1 is SGHTA and CDR2 is FQGTGA. V was clipped by 2 bases and J by 0 bases; unmatched bases: 5. In nucleotides, the CDR3 is TGTGCCAGCAGCTTATATGCTAGCGGGGGGACGAACACCGGGGAGCTGTTTTTT. It specifies CASSLYASGGTNTGELFF.

This chain joins TRBV5-1 and TRBJ1-3, with D perhaps TRBD1 (5 bases). Germline assignment: CDR1 SGHRS and CDR2 YFSETQ. The CDR3 is 15 residues long. The V end lost 2 bases, the J end lost 4 bases, and 13 bases lay between the germline ends. The CDR3 nucleotides read TGCGCCAGCAGCTTTAGTGGGGCACAGGGAAACACCATATATTTT. The encoded protein is CASSFSGAQGNTIYF.

V gene TRBV19 combines with J gene TRBJ2-2, with 8 positions matching TRBD1. V lost 4 bases, J lost 4 bases, and 8 bases stayed unmatched. This CDR3 comprises 16 residues. Germline lookup yields CDR1 LNHDA and CDR2 SQIVND (reference sequence). DNA for the CDR3: TGTGCCAGTAGTACCCCAGGGGGCGTTGGCACCGGGGAGCTGTTTTTT. This codes for CASSTPGGVGTGELFF. Full variable domain (rest looked up from reference TRBV19 and TRBJ2-2): DGGITQSPKYLFRKEGQNVTLSCEQNLNHDAMYWYRQDPGQGLRLIYYSQIVNDFQKGDIAEGYSVSREKKESFPLTVTSAQKNPTAFYLCASSTPGGVGTGELFFGEGSRLTVL.

The chain employs TRBV7-8 and TRBJ2-5; the match to TRBD2 covers 8 bases. Germline V lookup: CDR1 SGHVS, CDR2 FQNEAQ. The CDR3 is 17 residues long. V dropped 5 bases and J dropped 0; count of bases not matched to a gene: 11. The CDR3: CASSTLGASGHQETQYF. CDR3 sequence (DNA): TGTGCCAGCAGCACCCTGGGGGCTAGCGGGCACCAAGAGACCCAGTACTTC.

J is TRBJ2-7 and V is TRBV7-8; D gene uncertain. V lost 4 bases to trimming and J lost 2 bases, with 6 bases between them. Germline V gene lookup returns CDR1 SGHVS and CDR2 FQNEAQ. The CDR3 is 12 amino acids. CDR3 sequence: CASSSVPYEQYF. The CDR3 DNA follows: TGTGCCAGCAGCTCGGTTCCCTACGAGCAGTACTTC.

This chain connects TRBV28 to TRBJ1-1, with D possibly being TRBD1 (5 bases). There are 14 residues in the CDR3. Germline CDR1 MDHEN, CDR2 SYDVKM. V lost 2 bases and J 0 bases, leaving 7 bases between the germline ends. CDR3 bases: TGTGCCAGCAGTTTAGGGGACCTGAACACTGAAGCTTTCTTT. Protein: CASSLGDLNTEAFF.

The V call is TRBV5-6, the J call TRBJ2-3; 10 nucleotides agree with TRBD1. After removal of 4 bases from V and 6 bases from J, the junction contained 11 bases not matched to a gene. The CDR3 has 16 amino acids. Germline V lookup: CDR1 SGHDT, CDR2 YYEEEE. This chain's CDR3 is CASSLAGGQGTDTQYF. The CDR3 region has the DNA TGTGCCAGCAGCCTGGCGGGGGGACAGGGGACTGATACGCAGTATTTT.

The V and J genes are TRBV7-2 and TRBJ2-1, with a weak D call TRBD1 (6 bases). Germline lookup yields CDR1 SGHTA and CDR2 FQGNSA. V gave up 2 bases and J gave up 0 bases, with 11 bases separating them. CDR3 length equals 16 residues. The DNA of the CDR3 is TGTGCCAGCAGCTTATTGGGCAGGGGCTCCTACAATGAGCAGTTCTTC. It is translated as CASSLLGRGSYNEQFF.

In this sample, this clone turned up once. The gene calls are TRBV27 and TRBJ1-6; no firm D call. The CDR3 is made up of 14 amino acids. Germline V gene sequence: CDR1 MNHEY, CDR2 SMNVEV (reference sequence). V gave up 8 bases and J gave up 0 bases, with 8 bases separating them. The CDR3 region has the DNA TGTGCCAGCGCGCGGGCCTCCTATAATTCACCCCTCCACTTT. This translates into CASARASYNSPLHF.

This rearrangement joins TRBV19 to TRBJ1-2; possible D gene TRBD1, 5 bases. Germline V gene lookup returns CDR1 LNHDA and CDR2 SQIVND (reference sequence). The CDR3 is 15 amino acids. Trimming cost V 3 bases and J 4 bases, with 15 bases left between them. The CDR3 protein is CASSIELRGGYGYTF. The CDR3 coding sequence is TGTGCCAGTAGTATCGAGCTTAGGGGTGGCTATGGCTACACCTTC.

This chain connects TRBV12-3 or TRBV12-4 to TRBJ1-5, with D perhaps TRBD1 (5 bases). The length of the CDR3 is 13 residues. The V and J ends lost 3 bases and 6 bases respectively, with 9 bases between them. The CDR3 loop reads CASSFSGGQPQHF. In DNA form, the CDR3 reads TGTGCCAGCAGTTTTAGTGGGGGTCAGCCCCAGCATTTT.

This clone was detected only once. This rearrangement joins TRBV10-3 to TRBJ2-7, with D uncertain. The V end lost 4 bases, the J end lost 1 base, and 8 bases lay between the germline ends. CDR1 ENHRY and CDR2 SYGVKD come from the germline V gene. The CDR3 runs 13 residues. The CDR3 DNA sequence: TGTGCCATCAGTGGGGGTCAGTCCTACGAGCAGTACTTC. It codes for CAISGGQSYEQYF.

The genes are TRBV19 and TRBJ2-1, with TRBD2 matching 8 bases. Germline V CDR1 and CDR2: LNHDA, SQIVND (reference sequence). This CDR3 is built from 15 residues. The junction had 7 bases not matched to a gene; V was cut back by 4 bases and J by 5 bases. The CDR3 here is CASSKWGLDDNEQFF. The CDR3 nucleotides read TGTGCCAGTAGTAAATGGGGACTAGACGACAATGAGCAGTTCTTC.

This clone was counted once. The chain combines TRBV12-3 or TRBV12-4 with TRBJ2-1; D gene unclear. CDR3 length: 11 amino acids. V gave up 3 bases and J gave up 9 bases, with 6 bases separating them. The CDR3 DNA reads TGTGCCAGCAGTTTCGCGTTTGAGCAGTTCTTC. It yields the protein CASSFAFEQFF.

This clone was picked up a small number of times. This chain joins TRBV6-4 and TRBJ2-3; 7 bases align to TRBD2. Germline V gene lookup returns CDR1 MRHNA and CDR2 SNTAGT. J was trimmed by 2 bases and V by 6 bases; bases with no gene match: 8. This CDR3 comprises 15 residues. CDR3 region: CASSQDSGHTDTQYF. CDR3 bases: TGTGCCAGCAGCCAAGATAGCGGGCACACAGATACGCAGTATTTT.